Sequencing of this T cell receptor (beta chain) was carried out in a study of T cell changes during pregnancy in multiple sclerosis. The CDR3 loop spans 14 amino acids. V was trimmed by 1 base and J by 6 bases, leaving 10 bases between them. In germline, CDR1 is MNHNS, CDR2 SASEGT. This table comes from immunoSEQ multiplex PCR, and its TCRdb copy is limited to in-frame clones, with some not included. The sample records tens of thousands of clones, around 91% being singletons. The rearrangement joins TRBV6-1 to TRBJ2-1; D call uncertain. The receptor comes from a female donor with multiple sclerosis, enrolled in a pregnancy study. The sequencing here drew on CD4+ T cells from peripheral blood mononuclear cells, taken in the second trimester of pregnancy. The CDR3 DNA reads TGTGCCAGCAGTGAAGACATTTTCTCCAATGAGCAGTTCTTC. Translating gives CASSEDIFSNEQFF.